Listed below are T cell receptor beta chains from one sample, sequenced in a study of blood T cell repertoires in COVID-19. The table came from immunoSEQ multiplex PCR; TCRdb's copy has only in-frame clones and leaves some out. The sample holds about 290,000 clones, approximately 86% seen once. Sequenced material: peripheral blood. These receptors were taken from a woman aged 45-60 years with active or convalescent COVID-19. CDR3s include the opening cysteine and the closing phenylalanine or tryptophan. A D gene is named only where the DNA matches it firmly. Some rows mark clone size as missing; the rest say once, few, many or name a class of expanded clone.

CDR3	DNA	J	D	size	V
CASSTGTGTTIYEQYF	TGTGCCAGTAGTACCGGGACCGGGACTACGATCTACGAGCAGTACTTC	TRBJ2-7	TRBD2	NA	TRBV19
CASSYYGSEAEQFF	TGTGCCAGCAGCTACTACGGGAGTGAGGCTGAGCAGTTCTTC	TRBJ2-1	NA	NA	TRBV7-2
CASSLDLLAEQPGTYEQYF	TGTGCCAGCAGCTTAGATCTCCTAGCGGAGCAACCGGGGACCTACGAGCAGTACTTC	TRBJ2-7	TRBD2	NA	TRBV11-3
CASSTRTGGGEKLFF	TGTGCCAGCAGCACCCGGACAGGGGGCGGTGAAAAACTGTTTTTT	TRBJ1-4	TRBD1	NA	TRBV13
CASSRTATNEKLFF	TGTGCCAGCAGTAGGACAGCAACTAATGAAAAACTGTTTTTT	TRBJ1-4	NA	NA	TRBV6-5
CASSLSPNQGANVLTF	TGTGCCAGCAGTTTATCTCCGAACCAGGGGGCCAACGTCCTGACTTTC	TRBJ2-6	NA	NA	TRBV28
CASSPGGGGTEAFF	TGTGCCAGCTCACCAGGGGGAGGGGGCACTGAAGCTTTCTTT	TRBJ1-1	NA	NA	TRBV18
CASAGSSGEQFF	TGTGCCTCCGCCGGGAGTAGCGGCGAGCAGTTCTTC	TRBJ2-1	NA	NA	TRBV7-6
CASSLSGGFAYEQYF	TGTGCCAGCAGTCTCTCGGGGGGATTCGCCTACGAGCAGTACTTC	TRBJ2-7	TRBD2	NA	TRBV2
CASSPLGQGKDNEQFF	TGTGCCAGCAGCCCCCTGGGACAGGGAAAGGACAATGAGCAGTTCTTC	TRBJ2-1	TRBD1	NA	TRBV28
CASSNGQGVGGYTF	TGTGCCAGCAGCAACGGACAGGGGGTTGGTGGCTACACCTTC	TRBJ1-2	TRBD1	NA	TRBV5-4
CATSTGGSYNEQFF	TGTGCCACCAGTACAGGGGGCTCCTACAATGAGCAGTTCTTC	TRBJ2-1	TRBD1	once	TRBV28
CASSPGPSVSYF	TGTGCCAGCAGTCCAGGGCCCTCAGTGTCGTATTTT	TRBJ2-3	NA	NA	TRBV6-5
CASSLARYEQYF	TGTGCCAGCAGCTTAGCGCGCTACGAGCAGTACTTC	TRBJ2-7	NA	NA	TRBV7-9
CASSPGGTYNEQFF	TGTGCCAGCAGTCCCGGGGGAACCTACAATGAGCAGTTCTTC	TRBJ2-1	NA	NA	TRBV6-2/TRBV6-3
CAWNRGNTIYF	TGTGCCTGGAACAGGGGAAACACCATATATTTT	TRBJ1-3	NA	NA	TRBV30
CASSLVSRDNEQFF	TGTGCCAGCAGCTTAGTGTCGCGGGACAATGAGCAGTTCTTC	TRBJ2-1	NA	once	TRBV7-8
CASRVGAGQSYEQYF	TGTGCCAGCAGGGTAGGGGCAGGCCAATCCTACGAGCAGTACTTC	TRBJ2-7	NA	once	TRBV28
CASSIRGPGANVLTF	TGTGCCAGCAGTATCAGGGGCCCTGGGGCCAACGTCCTGACTTTC	TRBJ2-6	NA	once	TRBV6-5
CASSFGQLNEKLFF	TGCGCCAGCAGCTTTGGACAGCTTAATGAAAAACTGTTTTTT	TRBJ1-4	NA	NA	TRBV5-1
CASSERGRENEKLFF	TGTGCCAGCAGTGAAAGGGGTAGAGAGAATGAAAAACTGTTTTTT	TRBJ1-4	NA	NA	TRBV6-1
CSVSGQGANEQYF	TGCAGCGTTTCTGGACAGGGGGCAAACGAGCAGTACTTC	TRBJ2-7	TRBD1	NA	TRBV29-1
CATTGGQGAADTQYF	TGCGCCACCACAGGCGGGCAGGGGGCGGCAGATACGCAGTATTTT	TRBJ2-3	TRBD1	NA	TRBV5-1
CASSRETRRSYEQYF	TGCGCCAGCAGCCGAGAGACTAGAAGATCCTACGAGCAGTACTTC	TRBJ2-7	NA	NA	TRBV4-1